Detailed here is one T cell receptor beta chain. Its antigen is unknown. The data derive from a study of cytomegalovirus exposure and HLA in healthy donors. Overall study results and limits: Later findings reportedly placed an Asian-associated ancestry cluster below the approximately 670-donor mean for N-insertions.

The germline V gene has CDR1 MRHNA and CDR2 SNTAGT. This CDR3 is 15 amino acids long. V was cut by 2 bases and J by 3 bases, with 11 bases left in between. PCR amplification relied on 60 Vbeta primers (plus 13 Jbeta primers). Sequencing was performed with immunoSEQ multiplex PCR; in TCRdb, only in-frame clones are kept and a portion is missing. The table has some 130,000 clones, roughly 80% seen once. The material sequenced was PBMCs. This receptor was taken from a boy younger than 18 in good health and CMV-seronegative. The genes are TRBV6-4 and TRBJ1-5, with D maybe TRBD1 (5 bases). The CDR3 spells CASSDAGRINQPQHF. In DNA, the CDR3 is TGTGCCAGCAGTGACGCGGGACGGATCAATCAGCCCCAGCATTTT.